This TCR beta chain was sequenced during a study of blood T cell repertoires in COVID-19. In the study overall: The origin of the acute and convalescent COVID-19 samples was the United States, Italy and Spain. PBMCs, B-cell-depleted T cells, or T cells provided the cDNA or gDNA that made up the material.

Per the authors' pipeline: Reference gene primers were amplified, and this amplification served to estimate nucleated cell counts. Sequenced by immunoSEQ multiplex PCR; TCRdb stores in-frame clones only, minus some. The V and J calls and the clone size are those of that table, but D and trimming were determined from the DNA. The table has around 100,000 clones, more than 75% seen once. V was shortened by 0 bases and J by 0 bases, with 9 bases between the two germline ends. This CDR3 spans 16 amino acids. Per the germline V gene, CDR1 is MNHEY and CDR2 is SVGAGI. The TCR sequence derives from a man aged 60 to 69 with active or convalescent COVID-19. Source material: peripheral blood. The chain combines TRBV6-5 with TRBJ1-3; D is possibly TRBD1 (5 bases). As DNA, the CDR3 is TGTGCCAGCAGTTACTCCGGGGGGACCTCTGGAAACACCATATATTTT. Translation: CASSYSGGTSGNTIYF.